These 24 T cell receptor beta chains were all obtained from the same sample, sequenced in a study of blood T cell repertoires in COVID-19. Sequenced by immunoSEQ multiplex PCR; TCRdb stores in-frame clones only, minus some. Among some 310,000 clones listed, 90% were seen once. The sample consisted of peripheral blood. The origin of the receptors is a woman aged 25 to 45 with COVID-19, enrolled during active disease.

V is TRBV24-1 and J is TRBJ2-5; TRBD2 agrees at 8 bases. The CDR3 extends over 16 amino acids. Trimming removed 4 bases from V and 2 bases from J; junction bases left unmatched: 8. The V gene's germline CDR1 is KGHDR and CDR2 SFDVKD. CDR3: CATSDAPGLAQETQYF. The CDR3 DNA reads as TGTGCCACCAGTGACGCACCCGGACTAGCACAAGAGACCCAGTACTTC.

This chain joins TRBV7-3 and TRBJ2-1, with TRBD2 matching 10 bases. The germline V gene has CDR1 SGHTA and CDR2 FQGTGA. There are 15 residues in the CDR3. With V trimmed by 0 bases and J by 5 bases, 1 base remained unmatched. The chain's CDR3 is CASSLTSGRHNEQFF. CDR3 coding DNA: TGTGCCAGCAGCTTAACTAGCGGGAGGCACAATGAGCAGTTCTTC.

CDR3 sequence: CASTASGTRGTGELFF. DNA of the CDR3: TGTGCCAGCACCGCCTCCGGGACTAGGGGCACCGGGGAGCTGTTTTTT. The gene calls are TRBV3-1 (or the pseudogene TRBV3-2) and TRBJ2-2; 8 bases match TRBD2. Trimming at V came to 7 bases and at J to 4 bases, leaving 11 bases not matched to a gene. The CDR3 spans 16 residues. CDR1 and CDR2 from the germline V gene are LGHDT and YNNKEL (reference sequence).

This rearrangement joins TRBV7-9 to TRBJ2-2; 9 positions agree with TRBD2. After removal of 6 bases from V and 2 bases from J, the junction contained 7 bases not matched to a gene. The length of the CDR3 is 16 residues. Looked up from germline, CDR1 is SEHNR and CDR2 is FQNEAQ (reference sequence). The CDR3, as DNA: TGTGCCAGCAGGACGACCGGGACTAGCAACACCGGGGAGCTGTTTTTT. It yields the protein CASRTTGTSNTGELFF.

CDR3 loop: CASSFPTSTDTQYF. The CDR3 DNA is TGTGCCAGCAGCTTCCCGACTAGCACAGATACGCAGTATTTT. J is TRBJ2-3 and V is TRBV5-5, with D uncertain. V shed 2 bases and J shed 0 bases, with 7 bases lying between them. Germline CDR1 reads SGHKS; CDR2 reads YYEKEE (reference sequence). The CDR3 has 14 amino acids. The full variable domain, with the rest looked up from reference TRBV5-5 and TRBJ2-3, is DAGVTQSPTHLIKTRGQQVTLRCSPISGHKSVSWYQQVLGQGPQFIFQYYEKEERGRGNFPDRFSARQFPNYSSELNVNALLLGDSALYLCASSFPTSTDTQYFGPGTRLTVL.

This chain joins TRBV7-9 and TRBJ1-1, with TRBD1 matching over 8 bases. CDR3 length: 12 amino acids. After removal of 4 bases from V and 11 bases from J, the junction contained 6 bases not matched to a gene. The V gene's germline CDR1 is SEHNR and CDR2 FQNEAQ (reference sequence). CDR3 sequence (DNA): TGTGCCAGCAGCTCGGGACAGGTGGTGGCTTTCTTT. Protein: CASSSGQVVAFF.

The V gene is TRBV5-5, the J gene TRBJ2-1; D might be TRBD1 (6 bases). Deletions cut 6 bases from V and 4 bases from J, with 14 bases between. The CDR3 covers 14 residues. The germline V gene has CDR1 SGHKS and CDR2 YYEKEE (reference sequence). As DNA, the CDR3 is TGTGCCAGCATATCAGGGGCGTCGTACAATGAGCAGTTCTTC. It translates to CASISGASYNEQFF. Full variable domain (missing parts from reference TRBV5-5 and TRBJ2-1): DAGVTQSPTHLIKTRGQQVTLRCSPISGHKSVSWYQQVLGQGPQFIFQYYEKEERGRGNFPDRFSARQFPNYSSELNVNALLLGDSALYLCASISGASYNEQFFGPGTRLTVL.

The rearrangement uses TRBV19 and TRBJ1-1; the match to TRBD1 covers 7 bases. The CDR3 is 16 residues long. Germline trimming cut 4 bases from V and 0 bases from J; bases unmatched to any gene: 8. The germline V gene has CDR1 LNHDA and CDR2 SQIVND (reference sequence). The CDR3 sequence is CASSTAPGTVNTEAFF. The DNA for the CDR3 is TGTGCCAGTAGTACCGCACCCGGGACAGTGAACACTGAAGCTTTCTTT.

The V gene is TRBV3-1 (or the pseudogene TRBV3-2), the J gene TRBJ1-2; D is ambiguous. The V end lost 6 bases, the J end lost 6 bases, and 11 bases lay between the germline ends. Germline CDR1 reads LGHDT; CDR2 reads YNNKEL (reference sequence). This CDR3 is 12 amino acids long. CDR3 sequence (DNA): TGTGCCAGCAGTCGGGAAAGCGATGGCTACACCTTC. As protein: CASSRESDGYTF.

This rearrangement joins TRBV6-5 to TRBJ1-2; no definite D call. Trimming removed 0 bases from V and 4 bases from J, with 9 bases in between. CDR3 length: 14 residues. Germline assignment: CDR1 MNHEY and CDR2 SVGAGI. The CDR3 DNA reads TGTGCCAGCAGTTACTCGACGGAGATCTATGGCTACACCTTC. Translated: CASSYSTEIYGYTF.

This rearrangement joins TRBV5-4 to TRBJ2-5; D perhaps matches TRBD2 (6 bases). This CDR3 region has 16 residues. Germline loops: CDR1 SGHNT, CDR2 YYREEE (reference sequence). The ends were cut back, 3 bases at V and 5 bases at J, with 20 bases in the middle. The CDR3 is CASSSWRSGGIETQYF. As DNA, the CDR3 is TGTGCCAGCAGCTCGTGGAGGTCAGGCGGGATTGAGACCCAGTACTTC.

This chain uses TRBV29-1 with TRBJ1-1; 12 nucleotides line up with TRBD1. The length of the CDR3 is 16 residues. V lost 3 bases, J lost 4 bases, and 9 bases stayed unmatched. From germline, CDR1 is SQVTM and CDR2 ANQGSEA. This CDR3 reads CSVDRGGQGAPTEAFF. DNA of the CDR3: TGCAGCGTTGACCGTGGGGGACAGGGGGCGCCCACTGAAGCTTTCTTT.

The chain recombines TRBV5-1 with TRBJ2-7; 11 bases match TRBD2. The CDR3 sequence is 19 residues long. Germline loops: CDR1 SGHRS, CDR2 YFSETQ. The junction had 20 bases not matched to a gene; V was cut back by 5 bases and J by 4 bases. The CDR3 loop is CASSLTSGSQAGLGYEQYF. The CDR3 DNA reads as TGCGCCAGCAGTTTAACTAGCGGGAGTCAAGCGGGATTGGGGTACGAGCAGTACTTC.

The rearrangement joins TRBV28 to TRBJ1-1; TRBD1 is a possible D gene (5 bases). Germline V gene lookup returns CDR1 MDHEN and CDR2 SYDVKM. This CDR3 has 13 residues. V was trimmed by 6 bases and J by 1 base, leaving 9 bases between them. DNA for the CDR3: TGTGCCAGCAGGGGGCGAGCGAACACTGAAGCTTTCTTT. Translated, it gives CASRGRANTEAFF.

The J gene is TRBJ2-4, the V gene TRBV5-1; TRBD1 might be the D (6 bases). Between the trimmed V and J ends, which lost 5 bases and 8 bases, there was a span of 11 bases. The CDR3 totals 12 residues. Germline values: CDR1 SGHRS, CDR2 YFSETQ. The CDR3 coding sequence is TGCGCCAGCAGTTGGGCAGGGGACATTCAGTACTTC. Protein: CASSWAGDIQYF. The whole variable domain, remainder taken from reference TRBV5-1 and TRBJ2-4, is KAGVTQTPRYLIKTRGQQVTLSCSPISGHRSVSWYQQTPGQGLQFLFEYFSETQRNKGNFPGRFSGRQFSNSRSEMNVSTLELGDSALYLCASSWAGDIQYFGAGTRLSVL.

The gene calls are TRBV7-2 and TRBJ2-6, with 11 nucleotides matching TRBD2. V trimming: 1 base; J trimming: 1 base; junction bases outside the gene matches: 3. This CDR3 is built from 18 residues. CDR1 is SGHTA and CDR2 is FQGNSA in the germline V gene. CDR3 nucleotides: TGTGCCAGCAGCTTAGACCCTAGCGGGAGGTCTGGGGCCAACGTCCTGACTTTC. It encodes CASSLDPSGRSGANVLTF.

The sample holds many counts of this clone. The V and J genes are TRBV28 and TRBJ1-2, with 7 bases aligning to TRBD1. This CDR3 region has 11 residues. Germline CDR1 MDHEN, CDR2 SYDVKM. Germline trimming cut 7 bases from V and 8 bases from J; bases unmatched to any gene: 4. As DNA, the CDR3 is TGTGCCAGCAAAAAGGACAGGGGCTACACCTTC. It specifies CASKKDRGYTF.

V usage is TRBV19 and J usage is TRBJ1-1; 10 bases match TRBD1. V shed 6 bases, J shed 3 bases, and the junction held 7 bases outside the gene matches. Germline CDR1 and CDR2: LNHDA and SQIVND (reference sequence). The CDR3 is 15 amino acids. The CDR3 coding sequence is TGTGCCAGTAGCCGGGACAGGGGTACGGACACTGAAGCTTTCTTT. It translates to CASSRDRGTDTEAFF.

CDR3 coding DNA: TGTGCCATCAGTGAGTCGATCCAGGGTAGCAATCAGCCCCAGCATTTT. Its translation: CAISESIQGSNQPQHF. This sequence joins TRBV10-3 and TRBJ1-5, with a weak D call TRBD1 (5 bases). The germline V gene encodes CDR1 ENHRY and CDR2 SYGVKD. The CDR3 has 16 amino acids. Trimming took off 0 bases at V and 0 bases at J, with 9 bases between the two ends.

The rearrangement joins TRBV9 to TRBJ1-4, with unresolved D. V gave up 0 bases and J gave up 4 bases, with 16 bases separating them. The CDR3 loop spans 17 amino acids. The germline V gene encodes CDR1 SGDLS and CDR2 YYNGEE. CDR3 nucleotide sequence: TGTGCCAGCAGCGTAGGGGAGTTCAACGGGATTAATGAAAAACTGTTTTTT. Translating it yields CASSVGEFNGINEKLFF. The whole variable domain, remainder taken from reference TRBV9 and TRBJ1-4, is DSGVTQTPKHLITATGQRVTLRCSPRSGDLSVYWYQQSLDQGLQFLIQYYNGEERAKGNILERFSAQQFPDLHSELNLSSLELGDSALYFCASSVGEFNGINEKLFFGSGTQLSVL.

To note about this clone: Within the sample, other DNA sequences also encode this same CDR3. The rearrangement uses TRBV19 and TRBJ1-4; D is undetermined. CDR1 and CDR2 from the germline V gene are LNHDA and SQIVND (reference sequence). V shed 6 bases and J shed 5 bases, with 7 bases lying between them. The length of the CDR3 is 12 residues. CDR3 loop: CASRRGNEKLFF. CDR3 bases: TGTGCCAGTAGGAGAGGGAATGAAAAACTGTTTTTT.

The genes are TRBV9 and TRBJ2-1, with TRBD2 identical over 8 bases. Germline assignment: CDR1 SGDLS and CDR2 YYNGEE. The CDR3 sequence is 16 residues long. Trimming removed 0 bases from V and 4 bases from J; junction bases left unmatched: 6. CDR3: CASSVVRAGGYNEQFF. For the CDR3, the DNA is TGTGCCAGCAGCGTAGTGAGGGCGGGAGGTTACAATGAGCAGTTCTTC.

The rearrangement links TRBV7-9 to TRBJ2-5; a weak D match, TRBD1 (5 bases). Germline V CDR1 and CDR2: SEHNR, FQNEAQ (reference sequence). The CDR3 spans 15 residues. The V end lost 5 bases, the J end lost 4 bases, and 17 bases lay between the germline ends. The CDR3 loop is CASSPNVAGLETQYF. DNA of the CDR3: TGTGCCAGCAGCCCCAATGTGGCAGGGTTAGAGACCCAGTACTTC.

The rearrangement links TRBV9 to TRBJ2-1; D is perhaps TRBD2 (6 bases). The V end was cut by 6 bases, the J end by 1 base, with 23 bases between. CDR3 size: 18 residues. In germline, CDR1 is SGDLS, CDR2 YYNGEE. The CDR3: CASTLVALSGDSYNEQFF. CDR3 DNA sequence: TGTGCCAGCACCCTCGTAGCCCTGTCGGGAGATTCCTACAATGAGCAGTTCTTC.